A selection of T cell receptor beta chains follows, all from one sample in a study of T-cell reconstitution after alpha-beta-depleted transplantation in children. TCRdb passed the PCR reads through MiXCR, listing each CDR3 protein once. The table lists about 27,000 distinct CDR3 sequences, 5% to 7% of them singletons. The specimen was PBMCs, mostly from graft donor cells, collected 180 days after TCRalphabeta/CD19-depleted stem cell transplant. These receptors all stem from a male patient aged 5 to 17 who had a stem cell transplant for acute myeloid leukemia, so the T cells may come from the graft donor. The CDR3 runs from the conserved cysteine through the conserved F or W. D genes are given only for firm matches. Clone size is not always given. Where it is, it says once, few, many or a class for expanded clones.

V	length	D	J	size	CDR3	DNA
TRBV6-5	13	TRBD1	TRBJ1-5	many	CASSRDRDRPQHF	TGTGCCAGCAGTCGGGACAGGGACAGGCCCCAGCATTTT
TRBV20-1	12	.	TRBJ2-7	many	CSAREEGYEQYF	TGCAGTGCTAGAGAAGAAGGGTACGAGCAGTACTTC
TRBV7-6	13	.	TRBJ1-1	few	CASSPGGITEAFF	TGTGCCAGCAGCCCTGGGGGGATCACTGAAGCTTTCTTT
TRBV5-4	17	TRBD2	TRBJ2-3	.	CASSSGTSGRAMDTQYF	TGTGCCAGCAGCTCCGGGACTAGCGGGAGGGCCATGGATACGCAGTATTTT
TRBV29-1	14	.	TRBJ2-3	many	CSVTGLLSTDTQYF	TGCAGCGTTACAGGGTTACTTAGCACAGATACGCAGTATTTT
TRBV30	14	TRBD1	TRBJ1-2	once	CAWIAGTANYGYTF	TGTGCCTGGATCGCCGGGACAGCTAACTATGGCTACACCTTC
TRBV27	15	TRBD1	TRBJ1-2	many	CASSATGWGYYGYTF	TGTGCCAGCAGTGCGACAGGGTGGGGGTACTATGGCTACACCTTC
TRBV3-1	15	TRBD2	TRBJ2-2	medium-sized	CASSREGVDTGELFF	TGTGCCAGCAGCAGGGAGGGAGTGGACACCGGGGAGCTGTTTTTT
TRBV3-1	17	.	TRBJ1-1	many	CASTTRGGRGGGTEAFF	TGTGCCAGCACCACGAGGGGAGGGCGAGGAGGGGGCACTGAAGCTTTCTTT
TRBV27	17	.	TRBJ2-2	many	CASSFGFGEANTGELFF	TGTGCCAGCAGTTTCGGGTTTGGGGAGGCGAACACCGGGGAGCTGTTTTTT
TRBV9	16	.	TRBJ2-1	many	CASSLDPGLAYNEQFF	TGTGCCAGCAGCCTTGATCCGGGACTGGCATACAATGAGCAGTTCTTC
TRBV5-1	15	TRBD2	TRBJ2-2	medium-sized	CASSRTSDNTGELFF	TGCGCCAGCAGCCGGACTAGCGACAACACCGGGGAGCTGTTTTTT
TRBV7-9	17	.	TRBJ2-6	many	CASSLLGDLHGANVLTF	TGTGCCAGCAGCTTATTGGGGGACCTACATGGGGCCAACGTCCTGACTTTC
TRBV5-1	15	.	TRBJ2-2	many	CASSLGRSGTGELFF	TGCGCCAGCAGCTTGGGGCGGTCGGGGACCGGGGAGCTGTTTTTT
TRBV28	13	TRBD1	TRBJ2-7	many	CASSRDRVSEQYF	TGTGCCAGCAGTCGGGACAGGGTCAGCGAGCAGTACTTC
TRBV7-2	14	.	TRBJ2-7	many	CASSTHRGGNEQYF	TGTGCCAGCAGCACCCACAGGGGAGGAAACGAGCAGTACTTC
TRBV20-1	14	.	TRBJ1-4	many	CSAREGGVGEKLFF	TGCAGTGCTAGAGAGGGAGGGGTAGGAGAAAAACTGTTTTTT
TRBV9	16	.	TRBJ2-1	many	CASSVEARGSYNEQFF	TGTGCCAGCAGCGTGGAGGCTCGCGGTTCCTACAATGAGCAGTTCTTC
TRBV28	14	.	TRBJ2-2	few	CASSSGLLYRELFF	TGTGCCAGCAGTTCGGGACTCCTCTACCGGGAGCTGTTTTTT
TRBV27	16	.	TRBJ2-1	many	CASRQGRGRLYNEQFF	TGTGCCAGCAGGCAGGGGAGGGGGCGTCTCTACAATGAGCAGTTCTTC
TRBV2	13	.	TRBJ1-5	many	CASRPQGFQPQHF	TGTGCCAGCAGACCCCAGGGGTTCCAGCCCCAGCATTTT
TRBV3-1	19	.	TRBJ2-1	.	CASSQEVPFTLKAYNEQFF	TGTGCCAGCAGCCAAGAGGTTCCCTTCACACTCAAGGCCTACAATGAGCAGTTCTTC
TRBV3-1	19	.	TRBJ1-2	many	CASSHRITGVPPASYGYTF	TGTGCCAGCAGCCACCGAATCACTGGGGTACCCCCCGCAAGCTATGGCTACACCTTC
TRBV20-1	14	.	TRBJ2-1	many	CSARESTGRQEQFF	TGCAGTGCTAGAGAATCCACGGGACGGCAAGAGCAGTTCTTC
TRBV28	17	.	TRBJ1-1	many	CASSSITTGRMNTEAFF	TGTGCCAGCAGTTCTATTACCACAGGGCGGATGAACACTGAAGCTTTCTTT
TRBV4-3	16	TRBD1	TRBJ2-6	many	CASSPTIGQGSGVLTF	TGCGCCAGCAGCCCAACAATTGGACAGGGCTCCGGCGTCCTGACTTTC
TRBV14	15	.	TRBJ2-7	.	CASSQEDLEGYEQYF	TGTGCCAGCAGCCAAGAGGATCTGGAGGGTTACGAGCAGTACTTC
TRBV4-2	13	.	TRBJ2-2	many	CASSPFIGRELFF	TGTGCCAGCAGCCCCTTTATCGGGAGGGAGCTGTTTTTT
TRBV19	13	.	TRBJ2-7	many	CASSINHSYEQYF	TGTGCCAGTAGTATAAACCACTCCTACGAGCAGTACTTC
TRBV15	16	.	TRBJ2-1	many	CATSRGGGSTYNEQFF	TGTGCCACCAGCAGAGGGGGCGGTTCGACCTACAATGAGCAGTTCTTC
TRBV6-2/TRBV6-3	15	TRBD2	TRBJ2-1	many	CASSRLAVSYNEQFF	TGTGCCAGCAGCAGACTAGCGGTATCCTACAATGAGCAGTTCTTC
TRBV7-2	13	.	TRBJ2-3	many	CASSVPSTDTQYF	TGTGCCAGCAGCGTACCTAGCACAGATACGCAGTATTTT
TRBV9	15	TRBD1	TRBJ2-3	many	CASSVQGARADTQYF	TGTGCCAGCAGCGTACAGGGGGCGCGGGCAGATACGCAGTATTTT
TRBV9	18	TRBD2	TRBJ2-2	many	CASSRGLAGSANTGELFF	TGTGCCAGCAGCAGGGGACTAGCGGGCAGCGCGAACACCGGGGAGCTGTTTTTT
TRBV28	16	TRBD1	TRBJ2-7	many	CASSYPLGQGGYEQYF	TGTGCCAGCAGCTACCCGCTCGGACAGGGGGGGTACGAGCAGTACTTC
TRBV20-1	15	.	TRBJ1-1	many	CSARGLGAGNTEAFF	TGCAGTGCTAGAGGCCTTGGGGCAGGGAACACTGAAGCTTTCTTT
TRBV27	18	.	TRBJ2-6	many	CASSLKGGRSSGANVLTF	TGTGCCAGCAGTTTAAAGGGGGGACGTTCCTCTGGGGCCAACGTCCTGACTTTC
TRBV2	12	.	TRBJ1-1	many	CASSEAAFGAFF	TGTGCCAGCAGTGAAGCCGCGTTCGGAGCTTTCTTT
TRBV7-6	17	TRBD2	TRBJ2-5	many	CASSPETGLAGKETQYF	TGTGCCAGCAGCCCCGAAACGGGACTAGCGGGAAAGGAGACCCAGTACTTC
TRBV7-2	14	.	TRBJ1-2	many	CASSLGPYRPGYTF	TGTGCCAGCAGCTTAGGTCCGTATCGGCCTGGCTACACCTTC
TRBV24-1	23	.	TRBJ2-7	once	CGTSDSVGAPGVSGDSCFYEQYF	TGTGGGACCAGTGATTCGGTCGGGGCCCCTGGGGTTAGCGGCGATTCCTGTTTCTACGAGCAGTACTTC
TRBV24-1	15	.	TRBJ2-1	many	CATSDFRGSYNEQFF	TGTGCCACCAGTGATTTCAGGGGCTCCTACAATGAGCAGTTCTTC
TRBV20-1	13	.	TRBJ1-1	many	CSARGTENTEAFF	TGCAGTGCTAGAGGAACAGAAAACACTGAAGCTTTCTTT
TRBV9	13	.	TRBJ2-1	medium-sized	CASSAWDYNEQFF	TGTGCCAGCAGCGCCTGGGACTACAATGAGCAGTTCTTC
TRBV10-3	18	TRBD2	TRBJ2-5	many	CAISDGELAGARGETQYF	TGTGCCATCAGTGACGGAGAGCTAGCGGGGGCGAGGGGAGAGACCCAGTACTTC
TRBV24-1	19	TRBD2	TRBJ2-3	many	CATSDKTSGRARDTDTQYF	TGTGCCACCAGTGACAAGACTAGCGGGAGGGCCCGGGACACAGATACGCAGTATTTT
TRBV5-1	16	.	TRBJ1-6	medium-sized	CASSLGRGDYNSPLHF	TGCGCCAGCAGCTTGGGGAGAGGGGATTATAATTCACCCCTCCACTTT
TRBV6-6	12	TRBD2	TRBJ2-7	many	CVTSGRNYEQYF	TGTGTAACTAGCGGGAGGAATTACGAGCAGTACTTC
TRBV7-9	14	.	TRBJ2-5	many	CASSLGLSQETQYF	TGTGCCAGCAGCTTGGGGCTATCGCAAGAGACCCAGTACTTC
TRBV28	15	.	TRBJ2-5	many	CASSHHRVGQETQYF	TGTGCCAGCAGTCATCACAGGGTTGGCCAAGAGACCCAGTACTTC
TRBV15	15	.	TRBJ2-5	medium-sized	CATSRGGGGRETQYF	TGTGCCACCAGCAGAGGAGGAGGGGGGCGGGAGACCCAGTACTTC
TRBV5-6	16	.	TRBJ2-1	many	CASSLSRRYAGNEQFF	TGTGCCAGCAGCTTGTCCAGGAGGTACGCGGGCAATGAGCAGTTCTTC
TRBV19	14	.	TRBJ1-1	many	CASSQRGGNTEAFF	TGTGCCAGTAGCCAAAGGGGGGGTAACACTGAAGCTTTCTTT
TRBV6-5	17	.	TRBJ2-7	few	CASSSKTHPGDIYEQYF	TGTGCCAGCAGTTCCAAAACTCACCCGGGAGATATCTACGAGCAGTACTTC
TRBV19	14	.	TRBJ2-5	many	CASRGRGGRETQYF	TGTGCCAGTAGGGGCAGGGGAGGCCGAGAGACCCAGTACTTC
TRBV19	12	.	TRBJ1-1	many	CASNTGPSEAFF	TGTGCCAGTAATACAGGGCCCTCTGAAGCTTTCTTT
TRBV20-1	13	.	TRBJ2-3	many	CSAGGQSTDTQYF	TGCAGTGCTGGAGGACAGTCCACAGATACGCAGTATTTT
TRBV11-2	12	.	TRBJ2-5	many	CASSLRDETQYF	TGTGCCAGCAGCTTAAGGGATGAGACCCAGTACTTC
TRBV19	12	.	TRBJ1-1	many	CASSMGGTEAFF	TGTGCCAGTAGTATGGGGGGGACAGAAGCTTTCTTT
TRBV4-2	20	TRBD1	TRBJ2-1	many	CASSQAGTGSWLAADNEQFF	TGTGCCAGCAGTCAGGCTGGGACAGGGTCGTGGCTAGCGGCAGACAATGAGCAGTTCTTC